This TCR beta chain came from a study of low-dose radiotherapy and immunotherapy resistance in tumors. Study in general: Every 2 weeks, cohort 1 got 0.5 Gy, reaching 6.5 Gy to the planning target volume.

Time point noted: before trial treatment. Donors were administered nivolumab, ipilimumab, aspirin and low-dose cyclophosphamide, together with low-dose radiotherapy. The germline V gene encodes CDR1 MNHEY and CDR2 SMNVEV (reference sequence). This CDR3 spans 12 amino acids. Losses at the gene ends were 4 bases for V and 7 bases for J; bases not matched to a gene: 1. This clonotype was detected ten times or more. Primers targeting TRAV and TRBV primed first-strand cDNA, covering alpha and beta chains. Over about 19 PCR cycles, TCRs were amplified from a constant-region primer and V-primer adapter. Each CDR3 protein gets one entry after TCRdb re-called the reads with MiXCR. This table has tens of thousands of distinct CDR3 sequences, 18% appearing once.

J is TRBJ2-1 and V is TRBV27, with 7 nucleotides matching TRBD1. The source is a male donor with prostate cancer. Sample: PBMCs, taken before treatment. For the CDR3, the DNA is TGTGCCAGCAGTTACAGGGGTAATGAGCAGTTCTTC. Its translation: CASSYRGNEQFF.